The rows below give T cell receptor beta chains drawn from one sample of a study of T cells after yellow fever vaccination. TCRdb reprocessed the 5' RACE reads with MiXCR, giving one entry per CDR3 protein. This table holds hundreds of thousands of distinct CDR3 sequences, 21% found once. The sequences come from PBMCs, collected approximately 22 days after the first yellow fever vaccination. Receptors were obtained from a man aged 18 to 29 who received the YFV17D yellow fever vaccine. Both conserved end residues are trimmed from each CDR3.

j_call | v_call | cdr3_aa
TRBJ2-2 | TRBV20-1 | SARSTDRDETGELF
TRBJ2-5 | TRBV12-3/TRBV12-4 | ASSALAGGRETQY
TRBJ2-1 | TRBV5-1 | ASSLGWTGRFEQF
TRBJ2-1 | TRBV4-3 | ASSRQSSYNEQF
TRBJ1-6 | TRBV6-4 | ASSDPRGAPPPLH
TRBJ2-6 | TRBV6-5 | ASSYSPDPGGANVLT
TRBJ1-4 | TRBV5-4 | ASSPGLYPTNEKLF
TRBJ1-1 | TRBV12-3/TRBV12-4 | ASSWGGTEAF
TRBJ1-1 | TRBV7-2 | ASSLDGGHGTEAF
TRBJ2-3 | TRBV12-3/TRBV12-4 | ASSAPGTSDTQY
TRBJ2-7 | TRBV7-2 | ASSSYSGGAGEQY
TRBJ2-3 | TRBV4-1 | ASSRLLAGGPGDTQY
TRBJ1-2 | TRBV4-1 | ASSKWTANYGYT
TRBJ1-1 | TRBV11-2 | ASSPQGREAF
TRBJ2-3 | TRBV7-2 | ASSPSLAGGPEY
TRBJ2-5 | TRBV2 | VSRETEYQETQY
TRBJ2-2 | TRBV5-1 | ASGGVEAGELF
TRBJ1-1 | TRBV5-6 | ASSLGGATEAF
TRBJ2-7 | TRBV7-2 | ASSLAPQGGSYEQY
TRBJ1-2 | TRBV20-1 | SARDPQGWGRFYGYT
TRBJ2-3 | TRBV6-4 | ASSDIGASTDTQY
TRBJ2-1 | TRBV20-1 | SARGGLAGGGWQF
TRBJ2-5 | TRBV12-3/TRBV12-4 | ASSLGQGRETQY
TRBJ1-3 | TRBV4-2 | ASSQGGREGNTIY
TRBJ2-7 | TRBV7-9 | ASSLGHAREQY
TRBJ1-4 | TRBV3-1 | ASSQFLSDRDEKLF
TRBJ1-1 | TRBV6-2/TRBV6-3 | ASSPLAGSGTEAF
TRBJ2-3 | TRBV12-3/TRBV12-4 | ASTRGRGGPDTQY
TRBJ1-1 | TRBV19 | ASRRATEAF